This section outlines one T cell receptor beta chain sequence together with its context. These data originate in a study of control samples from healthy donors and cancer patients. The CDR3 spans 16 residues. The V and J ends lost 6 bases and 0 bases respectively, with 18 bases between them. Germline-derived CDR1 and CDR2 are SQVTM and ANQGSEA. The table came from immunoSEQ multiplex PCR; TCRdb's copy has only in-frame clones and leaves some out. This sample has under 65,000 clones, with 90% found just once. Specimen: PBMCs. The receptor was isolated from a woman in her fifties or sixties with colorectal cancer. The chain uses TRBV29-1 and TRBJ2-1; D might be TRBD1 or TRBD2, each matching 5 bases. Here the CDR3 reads CSVDVGTPSSYNEQFF. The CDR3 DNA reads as TGCAGCGTCGACGTCGGGACGCCGAGCTCCTACAATGAGCAGTTCTTC.